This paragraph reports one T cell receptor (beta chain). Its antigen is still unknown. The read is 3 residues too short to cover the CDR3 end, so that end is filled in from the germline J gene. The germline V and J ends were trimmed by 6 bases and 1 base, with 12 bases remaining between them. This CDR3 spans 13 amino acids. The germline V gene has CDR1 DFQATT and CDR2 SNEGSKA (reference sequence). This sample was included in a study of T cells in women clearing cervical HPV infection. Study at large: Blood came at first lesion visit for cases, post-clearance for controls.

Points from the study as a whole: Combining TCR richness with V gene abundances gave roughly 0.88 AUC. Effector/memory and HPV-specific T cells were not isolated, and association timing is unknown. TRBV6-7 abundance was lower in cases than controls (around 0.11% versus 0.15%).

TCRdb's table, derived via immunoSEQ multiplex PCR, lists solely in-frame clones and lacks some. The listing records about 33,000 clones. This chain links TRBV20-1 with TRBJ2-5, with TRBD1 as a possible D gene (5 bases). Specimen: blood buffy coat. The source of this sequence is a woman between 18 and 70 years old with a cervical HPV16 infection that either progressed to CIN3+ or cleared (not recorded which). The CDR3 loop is CSAVDSFQETQYF. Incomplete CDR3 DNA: TGCAGTGCCGTTGACAGCTTCCAAGAGACC.